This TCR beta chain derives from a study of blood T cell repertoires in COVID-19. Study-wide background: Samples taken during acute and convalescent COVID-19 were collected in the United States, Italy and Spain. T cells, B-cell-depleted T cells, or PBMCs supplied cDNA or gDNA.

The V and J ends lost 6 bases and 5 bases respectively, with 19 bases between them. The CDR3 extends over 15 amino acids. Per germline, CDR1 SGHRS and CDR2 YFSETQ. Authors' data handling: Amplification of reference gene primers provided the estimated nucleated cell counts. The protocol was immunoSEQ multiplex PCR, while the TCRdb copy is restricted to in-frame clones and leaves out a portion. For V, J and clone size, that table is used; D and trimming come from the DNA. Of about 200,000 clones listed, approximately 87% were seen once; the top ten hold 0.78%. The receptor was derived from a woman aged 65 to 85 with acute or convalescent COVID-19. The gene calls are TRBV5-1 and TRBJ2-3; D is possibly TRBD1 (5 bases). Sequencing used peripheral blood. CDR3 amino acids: CASTRSQGAIDTQYF. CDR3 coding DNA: TGCGCCAGCACCCGATCTCAAGGGGCGATAGATACGCAGTATTTT. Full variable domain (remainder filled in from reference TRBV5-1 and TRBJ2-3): KAGVTQTPRYLIKTRGQQVTLSCSPISGHRSVSWYQQTPGQGLQFLFEYFSETQRNKGNFPGRFSGRQFSNSRSEMNVSTLELGDSALYLCASTRSQGAIDTQYFGPGTRLTVL.